One and the same sample provided the 14 T cell receptor beta chains below, sequenced in a study of blood T cell repertoires in COVID-19. Produced via immunoSEQ multiplex PCR; TCRdb's table is partial and in-frame only. Of 130,000 to 150,000 clones in the sample, 80% to 90% were seen once. Sequencing was carried out using peripheral blood. All receptors come from a man aged 50 or older who had recovered from COVID-19.

V and J are TRBV19 and TRBJ1-6; 12 bases line up with TRBD1. V lost 6 bases and J lost 9; bases outside the gene matches: 3. CDR3 size: 14 residues. Germline V gene sequence: CDR1 LNHDA, CDR2 SQIVND (reference sequence). CDR3 sequence reads: CASSLGQGASPLHF. The DNA of the CDR3 is TGTGCCAGTAGCCTGGGACAGGGGGCTTCACCCCTCCACTTT. Full variable domain (rest looked up from reference TRBV19 and TRBJ1-6): DGGITQSPKYLFRKEGQNVTLSCEQNLNHDAMYWYRQDPGQGLRLIYYSQIVNDFQKGDIAEGYSVSREKKESFPLTVTSAQKNPTAFYLCASSLGQGASPLHFGNGTRLTVT.

The chain combines TRBV30 with TRBJ2-2; the D is unclear. V lost 2 bases to trimming and J lost 4 bases, with 8 bases between them. The CDR3 covers 13 residues. Germline-derived CDR1 and CDR2 are GTSNPN and SVGIG (reference sequence). In nucleotides, the CDR3 is TGTGCCTGGAGTCGCGATAGCACCGGGGAGCTGTTTTTT. Amino acid sequence: CAWSRDSTGELFF. Using reference TRBV30 and TRBJ2-2 for the parts outside the CDR3, the full variable domain is SQTIHQWPATLVQPVGSPLSLECTVEGTSNPNLYWYRQAAGRGLQLLFYSVGIGQISSEVPQNLSASRPQDRQFILSSKKLLLSDSGFYLCAWSRDSTGELFFGEGSRLTVL.

The J gene is TRBJ2-7, the V gene TRBV7-2; 8 nucleotides line up with TRBD1. The V gene end was trimmed by 7 bases and the J gene end by 2 bases; junction bases not matched to a gene: 10. Germline lookup yields CDR1 SGHTA and CDR2 FQGNSA. The CDR3 loop spans 15 amino acids. The CDR3 loop reads CASNSPGTGTYEQYF. CDR3 nucleotides: TGTGCCAGCAACTCTCCCGGGACAGGAACCTACGAGCAGTACTTC.

V is TRBV7-8 and J is TRBJ1-1; the D gene is possibly TRBD1 (5 bases). This CDR3 spans 15 amino acids. Looked up from germline, CDR1 is SGHVS and CDR2 is FQNEAQ. The germline V and J ends were trimmed by 1 base and 5 bases, with 14 bases remaining between them. CDR3 nucleotide sequence: TGTGCCAGCAGCTTAGACTCTGGGGCATGGACTGAAGCTTTCTTT. Encoded protein: CASSLDSGAWTEAFF.

V is TRBV18 and J is TRBJ1-1; TRBD1 aligns across 10 bases. The germline CDR1 and CDR2 sequences are KGHSH and LQKENI. Trimming took 3 bases from V and 2 from J; bases not matched to a gene: 3. This CDR3 is 15 amino acids long. As DNA, the CDR3 is TGTGCCAGCTCACCCCCGACAGGGGGCAACACTGAAGCTTTCTTT. Protein product: CASSPPTGGNTEAFF. Together with reference TRBV18 and TRBJ1-1, the CDR3 gives the full variable domain: NAGVMQNPRHLVRRRGQEARLRCSPMKGHSHVYWYRQLPEEGLKFMVYLQKENIIDESGMPKERFSAEFPKEGPSILRIQQVVRGDSAAYFCASSPPTGGNTEAFFGQGTRLTVV.

The V call is TRBV11-2, the J call TRBJ2-1, with a possible D match to TRBD2 (5 bases). Germline CDR1 reads SGHAT; CDR2 reads FQNNGV. There are 16 residues in the CDR3. The V end lost 3 bases, the J end lost 0 bases, and 12 bases lay between the germline ends. CDR3 DNA sequence: TGTGCCAGCAGCTTCGGCGGAACTAGCTCCTACAATGAGCAGTTCTTC. It encodes CASSFGGTSSYNEQFF.

The rearrangement uses TRBV2 and TRBJ1-4; maybe TRBD1 (6 bases). Germline CDR1 reads SNHLY; CDR2 reads FYNNEI. The CDR3 covers 14 residues. V gave up 3 bases and J gave up 6 bases, with 11 bases separating them. The CDR3 bases are TGTGCCAGCAGTGATGATACAGGGTATGAAAAACTGTTTTTT. It translates to CASSDDTGYEKLFF.

The CDR3 DNA reads TGTGCCAGCAGCAACCCCCGGGACAGGGGAGAGACCCAGTACTTC. Translating gives CASSNPRDRGETQYF. The chain carries TRBV5-4 and TRBJ2-5; 10 bases map to TRBD1. The germline gives CDR1 SGHNT, CDR2 YYREEE (reference sequence). Trimming removed 4 bases from V and 4 bases from J; junction bases left unmatched: 7. There are 15 residues in the CDR3.

This chain connects TRBV30 to TRBJ1-5, with TRBD1 as a possible D gene (5 bases). This CDR3 is built from 14 residues. V lost 3 bases to trimming and J lost 7 bases, with 16 bases between them. Germline lookup yields CDR1 GTSNPN and CDR2 SVGIG (reference sequence). In DNA form, the CDR3 reads TGTGCCTGGAGCCGGGGGGGGGATGGCCAGCCCCAGCATTTT. Its translation is CAWSRGGDGQPQHF.

J is TRBJ1-5 and V is TRBV6-1; D is possibly TRBD1 (5 bases). The CDR3 loop spans 13 amino acids. The germline V gene has CDR1 MNHNS and CDR2 SASEGT. V was pared by 0 bases and J by 7 bases, with 7 bases between. In DNA form, the CDR3 reads TGTGCCAGCAGTGAAGCGAAGGGGCAGCCCCAGCATTTT. It is translated as CASSEAKGQPQHF.

The chain joins TRBV4-1 to TRBJ2-2; TRBD2 matches 8 bases. The ends lost 4 bases at V and 6 bases at J; junction bases unmatched: 7. Looked up from germline, CDR1 is MGHRA and CDR2 is YSYEKL. The CDR3 covers 15 residues. CDR3 sequence: CASSLSGLGSGELFF. In nucleotides, the CDR3 is TGCGCCAGCAGCCTGTCGGGACTAGGATCCGGGGAGCTGTTTTTT.

The rearrangement joins TRBV5-5 to TRBJ2-1; 11 nucleotides align to TRBD2. Germline values: CDR1 SGHKS, CDR2 YYEKEE (reference sequence). The CDR3 length is 15 residues. V lost 5 bases, J lost 5 bases, and 6 bases stayed unmatched. The CDR3 protein is CASSSPSGGNNEQFF. CDR3 nucleotide sequence: TGTGCCAGCAGTTCCCCTAGCGGGGGGAACAATGAGCAGTTCTTC.

V is TRBV5-1 and J is TRBJ2-6; 11 bases line up with TRBD2. The CDR3 spans 19 residues. CDR1 and CDR2 (germline): SGHRS, YFSETQ. J lost 1 base, V lost 3 bases, and 9 bases had no gene match. In DNA, the CDR3 is TGCGCCAGCAGCTCTATACTAGCGGGGGTCTCTTCTGGGGCCAACGTCCTGACTTTC. This translates into CASSSILAGVSSGANVLTF.

This rearrangement joins TRBV2 to TRBJ2-1, with 12 bases fitting TRBD2. The germline V gene has CDR1 SNHLY and CDR2 FYNNEI. Trimming at V came to 1 base and at J to 8 bases, leaving 9 bases not matched to a gene. The CDR3 spans 17 residues. As DNA, the CDR3 is TGTGCCAGCAGTGAAGGGCTAGCGGGGGGGCTTATCGATGAGCAGTTCTTC. Residues: CASSEGLAGGLIDEQFF.